This T cell receptor (beta chain) was identified during a study of PD-1 blockade in classical Hodgkin lymphoma. The study, taken as a whole, reports: Only CD4+ TCR diversity, not CD8+, had risen significantly by C4D1. Excluded were patients who started nivolumab under 1 year after ASCT, a group that had lower diversity.

The CDR3 totals 12 residues. V shed 4 bases and J 7 bases; nucleotides not matched to a gene: 6. Germline V gene lookup returns CDR1 SQVTM and CDR2 ANQGSEA. Profiling relied on immunoSEQ multiplex PCR, and the TCRdb table lists in-frame clones only, not all of them. The sample gives some 24,000 clones, about 86% of which show up once; around 6.2% is in the top ten. Time point in this sample: cycle 4 day 1 (C4D1), after less than seven weeks of nivolumab. No patient escaped relapse after autologous stem cell transplantation, and brentuximab vedotin exposure varied. This clone has a single count. Its antigen is unidentified.

This TCR derives from a human donor with classical Hodgkin lymphoma. The genes are TRBV29-1 and TRBJ1-1; 7 bases align to TRBD1. Sequenced here: peripheral blood mononuclear cells (PBMCs), sampled before the fourth cycle of nivolumab. The CDR3 sequence is CSVVRGGGEAFF. The CDR3 region has the DNA TGCAGCGTTGTTCGAGGGGGCGGTGAAGCTTTCTTT. Filled out from reference TRBV29-1 and TRBJ1-1, the complete variable domain reads SAVISQKPSRDICQRGTSLTIQCQVDSQVTMMFWYRQQPGQSLTLIATANQGSEATYESGFVIDKFPISRPNLTFSTLTVSNMSPEDSSIYLCSVVRGGGEAFFGQGTRLTVV.